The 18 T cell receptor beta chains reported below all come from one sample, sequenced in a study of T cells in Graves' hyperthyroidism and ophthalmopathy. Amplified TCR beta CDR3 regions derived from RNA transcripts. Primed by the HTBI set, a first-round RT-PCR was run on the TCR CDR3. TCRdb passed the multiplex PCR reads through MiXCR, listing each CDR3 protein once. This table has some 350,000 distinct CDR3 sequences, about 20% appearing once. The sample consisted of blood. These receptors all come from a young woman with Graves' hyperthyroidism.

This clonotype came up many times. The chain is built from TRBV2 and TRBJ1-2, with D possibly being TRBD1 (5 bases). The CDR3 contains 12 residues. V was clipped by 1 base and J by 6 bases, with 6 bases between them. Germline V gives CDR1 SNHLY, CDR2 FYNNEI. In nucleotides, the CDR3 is TGTGCCAGCAGTGAAGGGGGGGATGGCTACACCTTC. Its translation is CASSEGGDGYTF.

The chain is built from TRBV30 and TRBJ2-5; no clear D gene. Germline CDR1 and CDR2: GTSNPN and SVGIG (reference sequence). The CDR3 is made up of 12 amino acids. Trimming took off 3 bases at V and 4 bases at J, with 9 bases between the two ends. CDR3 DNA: TGTGCCTGGAGGAAAGGGTCAGAGACCCAGTACTTC. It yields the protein CAWRKGSETQYF. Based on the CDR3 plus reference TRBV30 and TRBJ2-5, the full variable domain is SQTIHQWPATLVQPVGSPLSLECTVEGTSNPNLYWYRQAAGRGLQLLFYSVGIGQISSEVPQNLSASRPQDRQFILSSKKLLLSDSGFYLCAWRKGSETQYFGPGTRLLVL.

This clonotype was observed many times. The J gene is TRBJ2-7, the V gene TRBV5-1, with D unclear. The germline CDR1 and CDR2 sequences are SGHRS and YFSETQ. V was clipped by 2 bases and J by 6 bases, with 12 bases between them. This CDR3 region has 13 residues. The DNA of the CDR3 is TGCGCCAGCAGCTTTGTTCCTCCTGGCGAGCAGTACTTC. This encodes CASSFVPPGEQYF.

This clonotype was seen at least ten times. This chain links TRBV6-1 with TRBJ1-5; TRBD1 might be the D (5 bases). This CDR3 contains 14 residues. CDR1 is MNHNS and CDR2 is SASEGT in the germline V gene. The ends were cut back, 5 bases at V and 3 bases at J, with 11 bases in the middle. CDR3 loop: CASSRRQYNQPQHF. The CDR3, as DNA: TGTGCCAGCAGTAGACGACAGTACAATCAGCCCCAGCATTTT.

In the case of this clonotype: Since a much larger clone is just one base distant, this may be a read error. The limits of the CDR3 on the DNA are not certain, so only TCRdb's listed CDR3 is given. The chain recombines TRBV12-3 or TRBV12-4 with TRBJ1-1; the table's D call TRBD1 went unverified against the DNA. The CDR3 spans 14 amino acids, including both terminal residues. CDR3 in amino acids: CASRVGQGITEACF.

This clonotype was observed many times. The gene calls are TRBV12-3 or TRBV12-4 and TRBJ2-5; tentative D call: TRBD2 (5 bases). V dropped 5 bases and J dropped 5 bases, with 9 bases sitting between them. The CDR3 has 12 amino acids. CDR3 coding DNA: TGTGCCAGCAGTCCACAGCGGGAGACCCAGTACTTC. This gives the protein CASSPQRETQYF.

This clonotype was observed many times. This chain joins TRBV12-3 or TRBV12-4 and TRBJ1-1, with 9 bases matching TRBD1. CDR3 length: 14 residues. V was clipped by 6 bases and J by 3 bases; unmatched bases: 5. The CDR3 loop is CASRAQGAYTEAFF. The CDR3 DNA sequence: TGTGCCAGCAGGGCACAGGGGGCCTACACTGAAGCTTTCTTT.

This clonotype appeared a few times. The CDR3 is CASSSLLGAAGSNEQYF. The CDR3 DNA reads TGTGCCAGCAGCTCCTTACTCGGGGCGGCAGGGTCTAACGAGCAGTACTTC. The chain employs TRBV11-1 and TRBJ2-7; D may be TRBD1 or TRBD2 (5 bases each). Germline values: CDR1 SGHAT, CDR2 FQDESV (reference sequence). The CDR3 is made up of 17 amino acids. V lost 4 bases and J lost 5, with 24 bases in between.

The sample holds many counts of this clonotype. The CDR3 loop is CATSLSGGGGNQPQHF. The CDR3 DNA follows: TGTGCCACCAGCCTTAGCGGGGGGGGAGGCAATCAGCCCCAGCATTTT. The gene calls are TRBV15 and TRBJ1-5; weak D call: TRBD1 (5 bases). V lost 5 bases and J 2 bases, leaving 16 bases between the germline ends. The CDR3 runs 16 residues. Germline lookup yields CDR1 LNHNV and CDR2 YYDKDF (reference sequence).

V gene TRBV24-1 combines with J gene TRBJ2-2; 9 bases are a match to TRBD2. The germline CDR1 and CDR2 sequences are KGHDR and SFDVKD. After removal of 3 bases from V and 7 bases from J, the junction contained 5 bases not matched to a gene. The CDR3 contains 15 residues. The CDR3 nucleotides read TGTGCCACCAGTGATCTAGCGGGGAGAATCGGGGAGCTGTTTTTT. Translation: CATSDLAGRIGELFF.

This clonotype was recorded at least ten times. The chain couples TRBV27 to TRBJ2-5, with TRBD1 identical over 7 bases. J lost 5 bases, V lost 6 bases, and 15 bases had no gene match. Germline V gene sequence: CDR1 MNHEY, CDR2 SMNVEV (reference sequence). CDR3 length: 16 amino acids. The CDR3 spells CASRHYGVGGRETQYF. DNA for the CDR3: TGTGCCAGCAGACATTACGGAGTAGGGGGCCGGGAGACCCAGTACTTC.

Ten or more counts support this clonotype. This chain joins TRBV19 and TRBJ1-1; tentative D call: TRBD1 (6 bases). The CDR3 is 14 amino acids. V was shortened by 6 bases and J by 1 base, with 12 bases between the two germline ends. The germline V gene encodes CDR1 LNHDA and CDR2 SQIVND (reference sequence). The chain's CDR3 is CASSRDKSNTEAFF. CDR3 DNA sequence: TGTGCCAGTAGCCGGGACAAATCGAACACTGAAGCTTTCTTT.

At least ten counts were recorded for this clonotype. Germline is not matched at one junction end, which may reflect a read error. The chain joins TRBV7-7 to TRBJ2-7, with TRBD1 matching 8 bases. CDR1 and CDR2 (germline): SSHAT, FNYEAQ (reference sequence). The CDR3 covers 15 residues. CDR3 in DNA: TGTGCTAGCAGCTTAAAACAGGGGGATTCCTACGAGCAGTACTTC. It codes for CASSLKQGDSYEQYF.

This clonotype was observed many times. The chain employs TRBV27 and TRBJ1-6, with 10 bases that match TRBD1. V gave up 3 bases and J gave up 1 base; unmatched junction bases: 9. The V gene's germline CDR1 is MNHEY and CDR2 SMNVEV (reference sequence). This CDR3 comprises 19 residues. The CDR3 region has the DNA TGTGCCAGCAGTTTTAGACAGGGGGCTTTCCGGTCCTATAATTCACCCCTCCACTTT. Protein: CASSFRQGAFRSYNSPLHF.

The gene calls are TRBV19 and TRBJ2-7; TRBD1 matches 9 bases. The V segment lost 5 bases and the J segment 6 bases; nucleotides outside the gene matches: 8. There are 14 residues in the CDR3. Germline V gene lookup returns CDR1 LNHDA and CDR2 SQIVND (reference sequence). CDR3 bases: TGTGCCAGTAGTCAACAGGGGGCGCGGGGCGAGCAGTACTTC. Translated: CASSQQGARGEQYF.

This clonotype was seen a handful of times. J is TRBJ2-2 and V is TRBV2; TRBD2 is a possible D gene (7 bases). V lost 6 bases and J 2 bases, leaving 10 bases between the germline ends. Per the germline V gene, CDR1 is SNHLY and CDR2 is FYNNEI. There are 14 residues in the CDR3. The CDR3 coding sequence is TGTGCCAGCAGGGGGGGGCAAAACACCGGGGAGCTGTTTTTT. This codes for CASRGGQNTGELFF.

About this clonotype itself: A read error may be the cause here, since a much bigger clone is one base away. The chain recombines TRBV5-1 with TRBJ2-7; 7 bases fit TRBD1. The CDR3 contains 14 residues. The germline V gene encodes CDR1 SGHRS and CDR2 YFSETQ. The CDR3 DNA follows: TGCACCAGCAGCTTGCAGGGGGACACCCCTCCCCCGTACTTC. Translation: CTSSLQGDTPPPYF.

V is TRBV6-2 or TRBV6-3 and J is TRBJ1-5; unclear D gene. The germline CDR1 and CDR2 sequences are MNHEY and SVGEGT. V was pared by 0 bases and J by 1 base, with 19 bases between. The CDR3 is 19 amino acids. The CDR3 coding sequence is TGTGCCAGCAGTTACTCGGTTAACATCCCTAGGGAGAGCAATCAGCCCCAGCATTTT. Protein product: CASSYSVNIPRESNQPQHF.